The TCR beta chain described here comes from a study of cytomegalovirus exposure and HLA in healthy donors. About the study: A data release that came early held approximately 92 million unique TCRs from HLA-typed donors.

Details on this clone: Its antigen is not known.

CDR1 is SGHAT and CDR2 is FQNNGV in the germline V gene. The CDR3 length is 17 residues. Trimming removed 2 bases at V and 2 bases at J, with 19 bases between. 60 Vbeta and 13 Jbeta primers were used in PCR. Here immunoSEQ multiplex PCR was the method, and the copy in TCRdb shows in-frame clones only, minus some. The sample carries around 69,000 clones, about 70% recorded once. Overall study results and limits: A further, later analysis showed that HLA-associated TCR beta chains (compared with equally common others) were more clonally expanded. A previous analysis found most TCR beta V segments productive roughly 90% or roughly 30% of the time.

The sequencing sample was made of PBMCs. This chain uses TRBV11-2 with TRBJ2-7; TRBD1 is a possible D gene (6 bases). The TCR sequence derives from a man aged 35 to 55 in good health and CMV-seropositive. The CDR3 region is CASSLFEDSTNPYEQYF. The CDR3 DNA follows: TGTGCCAGCAGCTTATTTGAGGACAGCACAAATCCCTACGAGCAGTACTTC.